This entry features one T cell receptor beta chain sequence. This clonotype appeared many times. Its antigen is not yet known. Per-nucleotide qualities are absent, and no much larger clonotype sits a single base away. Stable Graves' hyperthyroidism was defined as the absence of progression to ophthalmopathy over 18 months of follow-up. Hyperthyroidism patients were newly diagnosed, with disease duration under 2 months, and aged 18 to 65 years. Exclusion was applied to patients with uncontrolled infections, other autoimmune diseases, pregnancy or lactation. Diagnoses were established on the basis of clinical symptoms, serum thyroxine and TRAb, thyroid ultrasound, and orbital computed tomography. PBMCs were separated from 10 ml of fresh peripheral blood using Ficoll-Paque density gradient centrifugation. Total RNA was extracted using Trizol reagent, and RNA quality was assessed on an Agilent 2100 Bioanalyzer.

The TCR beta CDR3 regions were amplified from the RNA transcripts. A first-round RT-PCR of the TCR CDR3 used the HTBI primer set with the Qiagen OneStep RT-PCR kit. Libraries were constructed in a second round of multiplex PCR, after which size selection and purification were performed. Libraries were sequenced paired-end with 100 bp reads on an Illumina HiSeq2000. From the authors' description of their analysis: SOAPnuke was used to process the raw data, with reads discarded if the reads contained adapters or uncalled bases, had a mean Phred below 15, or lacked an exact constant-primer or identifier match. COPE v1.2.5 was used to merge the high-quality paired reads, and each unique nucleotide sequence was defined as a clonotype. MiTCR v1.1 was used to align clonotypes to the IMGT TRBV, TRBD and TRBJ reference segments. Only V-J combinations with frequency above 0.0001, covering approximately 99% of repertoires, were analysed. A TCS score was defined as the ratio between F50 (clonal expansion) and ExV (chaos), using BLOSUM62-based TCRdist between CDR3 peptides within each V-J. Welch's t-statistics and random forest reduced approximately 520 V-J features to fewer than 15, which were used in a naive Bayes classifier (R e1071). TCRdb ran its own pipeline on the public reads, namely fastp trimming at Q25 and MiXCR clone calling, and kept in-frame beta chains. Entries that share a CDR3 protein sequence are merged under the most common genes and DNA. TCRdb assigned the V and J calls; the authors' analysis was not used. The sample table lists around 690,000 distinct CDR3 sequences, roughly 17% of them with a count of one. 15% of the sample comes from the top ten.

The record originates from a study of T cells in Graves' hyperthyroidism and ophthalmopathy (dated by TCRdb to 2018 to 2020). Regarding the study in general: Peripheral blood samples were taken at initial diagnosis, before any treatment was given. A discovery cohort of roughly 100 patients, 43 with Graves' ophthalmopathy and about 58 with stable Graves' hyperthyroidism, was used to find distinguishing TCR V-J signatures. Prospective prediction of ophthalmopathy was tested in an independent validation cohort consisting of 18 to 20 hyperthyroidism patients and 15 or so patients who later progressed to ophthalmopathy. The 100 discovery patients were divided at random into training and test sets in a 7:3 ratio. In over five Graves' hyperthyroidism patients, the study also compared T-cell repertoires from thyroid tissue with T-cell repertoires from blood. Following sampling, methimazole starting at 30 mg daily was given to hyperthyroidism patients, and high-dose intravenous methylprednisolone was given to ophthalmopathy patients. The paper reports TCR Vbeta CDR3 sequencing of over 130 peripheral blood samples: 43 ophthalmopathy, fewer than 80 hyperthyroidism and 17 progressor patients. General study outcomes and caveats: In validation, progression to ophthalmopathy was predicted by the model with nearly 71% sensitivity and just over 72% specificity, a median of approximately 7.1 months before onset. No statistical method was used to set the sample size in advance, and investigators knew the group allocation. In cross-validation, a model built on a 13 V-J signature told ophthalmopathy apart from stable hyperthyroidism with 85% to 90% sensitivity and around 81% specificity, and in testing the same model reached 80%/75%. Blood samples also contained most of the expanded thyroid clonotypes (frequency above 0.001), which suggests that blood repertoires may reflect thyroid immune responses.

The CDR3 sequence holds 14 residues, the cysteine and phenylalanine included. Only the CDR3 DNA is retained, 42 bases long and in frame from the first base. V loses 6 bases, J loses 4 bases, and the germline ends lie 14 bases apart. Sequences MNHEY (CDR1) and SMNVEV (CDR2) are obtained from the germline V gene (reference sequence). The sequencing input was blood. This clonotype originated in a man in his fifties or sixties with Graves' hyperthyroidism. The chain is assembled from TRBV27 and TRBJ2-3, with the D gene too uncertain to name. In nucleotides, the sequence is TGTGCCAGCAGCCGGATGGAAGGCGCAGATACGCAGTATTTT. Translated, it reads CASSRMEGADTQYF.